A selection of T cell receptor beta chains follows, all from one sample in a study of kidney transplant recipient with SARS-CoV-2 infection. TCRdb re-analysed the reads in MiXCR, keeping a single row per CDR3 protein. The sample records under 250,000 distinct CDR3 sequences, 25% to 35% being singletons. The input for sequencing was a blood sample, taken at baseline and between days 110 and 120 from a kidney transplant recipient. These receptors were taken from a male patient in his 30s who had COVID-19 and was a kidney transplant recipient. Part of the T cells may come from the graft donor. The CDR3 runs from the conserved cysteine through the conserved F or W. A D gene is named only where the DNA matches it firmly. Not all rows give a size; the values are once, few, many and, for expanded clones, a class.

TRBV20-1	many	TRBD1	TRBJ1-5	TGCAGTGCTAGCCGGACAGGGCTTAGCAATCAGCCCCAGCATTTT	CSASRTGLSNQPQHF
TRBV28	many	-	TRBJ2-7	TGTGCCAGCAGTTTGGAGGGCGGAGTTCTCTACGAGCAGTACTTC	CASSLEGGVLYEQYF
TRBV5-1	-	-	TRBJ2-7	TGCGCCAGCAGCTCCCAGATGGGCGCCAGCGAGCAGTACTTC	CASSSQMGASEQYF
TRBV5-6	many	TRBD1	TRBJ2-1	TGTGCCAGCAGCGACTCACAGGGGGGCTACAATGAGCAGTTCTTC	CASSDSQGGYNEQFF
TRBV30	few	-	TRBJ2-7	TGTGCCTGGAGTGTTGGCCGGGAGTACGGGCAGTACTTC	CAWSVGREYGQYF
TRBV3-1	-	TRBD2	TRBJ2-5	TGTGCCAGCAGCCGACAAGCGGGAGGAGAGGAGACCCAGTACTTC	CASSRQAGGEETQYF
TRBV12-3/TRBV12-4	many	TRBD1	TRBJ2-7	TGTGCCAGCAGCATTGACAGGGGGCTCTACGAGCAGTACTTC	CASSIDRGLYEQYF
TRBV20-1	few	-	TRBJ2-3	TGCAGTGCTGCCCCTCAGGACGTCACAGATACGCAGTATTTT	CSAAPQDVTDTQYF
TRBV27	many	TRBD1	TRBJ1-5	TGTGCCAGCAGTTTAAATTCAGGGGGCGCCGGTCAGCCCCAGCATTTT	CASSLNSGGAGQPQHF
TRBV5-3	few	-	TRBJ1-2	TGTGCCAGAAAAGCTAGAGTGGTGAGAAAGACCTATGGCTACACCTTC	CARKARVVRKTYGYTF
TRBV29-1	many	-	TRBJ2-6	TGCAGCGTTGAGGATCCGTTGGGGGGGGCCAACGTCCTGACTTTC	CSVEDPLGGANVLTF
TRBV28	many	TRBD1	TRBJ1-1	TGTGCCAGCAGTAAAGCAGGGGGCACTGAAGCTTTCTTT	CASSKAGGTEAFF
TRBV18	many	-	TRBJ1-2	TGTGCCAGCTCACCAAAGTCCGTCGACTTATGGTCCTATGGCTACACCTTC	CASSPKSVDLWSYGYTF
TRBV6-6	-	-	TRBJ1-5	TGTGCCAGCAGAGCAAATAGCAATCAGCCCCAGCATTTT	CASRANSNQPQHF
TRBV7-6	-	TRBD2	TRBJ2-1	TGTGCCAGCAGCCGCGCGGGACTAATGCACGGAGCTACAAGTGGTGATGAGCAGTTCTTC	CASSRAGLMHGATSGDEQFF
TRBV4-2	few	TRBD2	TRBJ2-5	TGTGCCAGCAGCCAAGTGACTAGCGGAGGGATCGGGGAGACCCAGTACTTC	CASSQVTSGGIGETQYF
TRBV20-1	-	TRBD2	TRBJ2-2	TGCAGTGCTCCAGGACTAGCGGGAGGGAACACCGGGGAGCTGTTTTTT	CSAPGLAGGNTGELFF
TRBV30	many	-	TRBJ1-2	TGTGCCTGGAGCGGACGGCGTTATAGAAAGACCTATGGCTACACCTTC	CAWSGRRYRKTYGYTF
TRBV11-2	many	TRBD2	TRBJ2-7	TGTGCCAGCAGCCCTCTTGGAGCGGGAGGCGTCTACGAGCAGTACTTC	CASSPLGAGGVYEQYF
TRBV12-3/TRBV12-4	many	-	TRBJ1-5	TGTGCCAGCAGTGGACAGAGCGGTAGCAATCAGCCCCAGCATTTT	CASSGQSGSNQPQHF
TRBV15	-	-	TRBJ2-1	TGTGCCACCAGCAGAGATCATAGGGCGGCCAATGAGCAGTTCTTC	CATSRDHRAANEQFF
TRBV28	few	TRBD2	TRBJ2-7	TGTGCCAGCAGTGGTGGGACTAGCGGTTCCTACGAGCAGTACTTC	CASSGGTSGSYEQYF
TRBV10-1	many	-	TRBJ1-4	TGCGCCAGCAGTGAAGGGGTTGCCGCTAATGAAAAACTGTTTTTT	CASSEGVAANEKLFF
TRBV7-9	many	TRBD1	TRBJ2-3	TGTGCCAGCAGCCCCCGGACAGGGCGCACAGATACGCAGTATTTT	CASSPRTGRTDTQYF
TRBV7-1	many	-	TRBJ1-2	TGTGCCAGCAGCTGCCTGTATCACGAGGGAAAGACCTATGGCTACACCTTC	CASSCLYHEGKTYGYTF
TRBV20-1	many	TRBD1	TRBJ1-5	TGCAGTGCCCCGACAGGGAATAGCAATCAGCCCCAGCATTTT	CSAPTGNSNQPQHF
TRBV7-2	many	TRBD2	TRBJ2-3	TGTGCCAGCAGCTTTTCCGGGACTAGTGGGGGTAGCACAGATACGCAGTATTTT	CASSFSGTSGGSTDTQYF
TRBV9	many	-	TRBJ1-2	TGTGCCAGCAGGGTAGCGTACTCAAGAAAGACCTATGGCTACACCTTC	CASRVAYSRKTYGYTF